The clone carrying this T cell receptor beta chain was recorded only once. Its antigen is as yet unknown. This CDR3 has 14 amino acids. V shed 4 bases and J 4 bases; nucleotides not matched to a gene: 5. Per germline, CDR1 MNHNS and CDR2 SASEGT. The data were obtained in a study of graft-versus-host responses after intestinal transplantation. The wider study: After anti-thymocyte globulin induction, recipients took tacrolimus and steroids for three to four years.

Overall study results and limits: With peak circulating GvH clone levels came an association with early post-transplant HvG declines. Across patients carrying graft-donor T cell macrochimerism, allografts held high graft-versus-host to host-versus-graft clonal ratios.

The repertoire was sequenced with immunoSEQ multiplex PCR; TCRdb's copy has only in-frame clones and lacks some. The table lists 78,000 or so clones, 87% of them singletons, with around 8% in the top ten. V and J are TRBV6-1 and TRBJ1-2; TRBD1 aligns across 8 bases. This receptor was taken from a human donor who was the organ donor for an intestinal transplant. This material consisted of unstimulated CD8+ T cells sorted from spleen or lymph node cells, taken before transplant. CDR3 loop: CASSAGGAFYGYTF. CDR3 coding DNA: TGTGCCAGCAGTGCAGGGGGCGCCTTCTATGGCTACACCTTC.